This T cell receptor beta chain is drawn from a study of blood T cell repertoires in COVID-19. Study-wide background: From the United States, Italy and Spain came samples of acute and convalescent COVID-19. T cells, B-cell-depleted T cells, or PBMCs supplied cDNA or gDNA.

Unmatched junction bases numbered 18, after V lost 4 bases and J lost 6 bases. The CDR3 spans 18 residues. Germline values: CDR1 SGDLS, CDR2 YYNGEE. Seattle's cohort entered during active infection and was followed longitudinally. Methods used by the authors: Reference gene primer amplification yielded estimated nucleated cell counts. Data came from immunoSEQ multiplex PCR; TCRdb stores just in-frame clones and leaves some out. V, J and clone size derive from that table, while D and trimming were established from the DNA sequence. Of hundreds of thousands of clones in the sample, roughly 83% are singletons; the top ten hold about 5.4%.

The clonotype was recovered from a woman of 80 years or more with COVID-19, enrolled during active disease. V is TRBV9 and J is TRBJ2-3, with TRBD2 identical over 9 bases. Sample: peripheral blood. CDR3 protein: CASSHLQSGRYGGDTQYF. DNA of the CDR3: TGTGCCAGCAGCCACCTCCAAAGCGGGAGGTACGGGGGGGATACGCAGTATTTT.